This TCR beta chain was identified during a study of blood T cell repertoires in COVID-19. Study context: The samples span acute and convalescent COVID-19 from the United States, Italy and Spain. Nucleic acid was either cDNA or gDNA, and it came from T cells, B-cell-depleted T cells, or PBMCs.

Source study methods: Estimates of nucleated cell counts were drawn from the amplification of reference gene primers. Profiled with immunoSEQ multiplex PCR; TCRdb holds only in-frame clones, not every one. V and J calls plus clone size are reproduced from that table; the DNA served to infer D and trimming. The repertoire includes 250,000 to 350,000 clones, 89% of them detected once, and less than 1% sits in the top ten. From germline, CDR1 is GTSNPN and CDR2 SVGIG (reference sequence). The J segment lost 2 bases and the V segment lost 3 bases, leaving 8 bases of the junction unmatched. This CDR3 is 15 amino acids long.

The origin of this receptor is a woman aged 35 to 49 who had recovered from COVID-19. The rearrangement uses TRBV30 and TRBJ2-5; 8 bases are shared with TRBD2. Sequencing was carried out using peripheral blood. The CDR3 DNA sequence: TGTGCCTGGAGCGGTAGCGGGAAAAGGCAAGAGACCCAGTACTTC. Protein product: CAWSGSGKRQETQYF.